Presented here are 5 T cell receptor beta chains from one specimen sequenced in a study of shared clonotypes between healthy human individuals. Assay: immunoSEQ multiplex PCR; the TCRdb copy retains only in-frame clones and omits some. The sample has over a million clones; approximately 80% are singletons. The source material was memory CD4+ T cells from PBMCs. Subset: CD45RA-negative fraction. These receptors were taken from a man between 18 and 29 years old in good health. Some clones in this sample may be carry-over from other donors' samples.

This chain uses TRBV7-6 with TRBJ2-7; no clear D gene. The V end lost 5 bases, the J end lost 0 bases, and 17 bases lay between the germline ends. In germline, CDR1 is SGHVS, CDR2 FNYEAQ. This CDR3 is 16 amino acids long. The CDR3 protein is CASSTHEDWRSYEQYF. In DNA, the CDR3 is TGTGCCAGCAGCACTCACGAAGATTGGCGCTCCTACGAGCAGTACTTC.

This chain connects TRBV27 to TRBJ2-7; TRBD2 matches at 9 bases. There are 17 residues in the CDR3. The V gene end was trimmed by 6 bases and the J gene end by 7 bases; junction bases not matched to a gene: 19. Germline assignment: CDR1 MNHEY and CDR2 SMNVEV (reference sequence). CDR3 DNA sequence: TGTGCCAGCAGCCCCCTCCTGAGGGCGGGAGGGCCGGAAGAGCAGTACTTC. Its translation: CASSPLLRAGGPEEQYF.

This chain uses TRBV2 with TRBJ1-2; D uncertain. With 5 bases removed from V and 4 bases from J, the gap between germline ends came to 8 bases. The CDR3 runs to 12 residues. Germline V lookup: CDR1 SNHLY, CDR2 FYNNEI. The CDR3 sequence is CASSQQPYGYTF. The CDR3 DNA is TGTGCCAGCAGTCAGCAACCCTATGGCTACACCTTC.

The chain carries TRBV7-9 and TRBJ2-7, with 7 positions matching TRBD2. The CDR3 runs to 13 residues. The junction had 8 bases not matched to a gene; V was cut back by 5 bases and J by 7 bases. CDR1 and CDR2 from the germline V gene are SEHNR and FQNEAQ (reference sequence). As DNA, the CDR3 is TGTGCCAGCAGCGCCCCCGGGGGGAGGGAGCAGTACTTC. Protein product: CASSAPGGREQYF. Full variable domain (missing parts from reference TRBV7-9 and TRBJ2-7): DTGVSQNPRHKITKRGQNVTFRCDPISEHNRLYWYRQTLGQGPEFLTYFQNEAQLEKSRLLSDRFSAERPKGSFSTLEIQRTEQGDSAMYLCASSAPGGREQYFGPGTRLTVT.

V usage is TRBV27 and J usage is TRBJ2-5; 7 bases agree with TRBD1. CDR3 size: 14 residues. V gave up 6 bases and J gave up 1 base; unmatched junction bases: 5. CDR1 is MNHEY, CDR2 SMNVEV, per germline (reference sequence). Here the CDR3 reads CASRQGQPQETQYF. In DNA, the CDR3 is TGTGCCAGCAGACAGGGACAGCCCCAAGAGACCCAGTACTTC.